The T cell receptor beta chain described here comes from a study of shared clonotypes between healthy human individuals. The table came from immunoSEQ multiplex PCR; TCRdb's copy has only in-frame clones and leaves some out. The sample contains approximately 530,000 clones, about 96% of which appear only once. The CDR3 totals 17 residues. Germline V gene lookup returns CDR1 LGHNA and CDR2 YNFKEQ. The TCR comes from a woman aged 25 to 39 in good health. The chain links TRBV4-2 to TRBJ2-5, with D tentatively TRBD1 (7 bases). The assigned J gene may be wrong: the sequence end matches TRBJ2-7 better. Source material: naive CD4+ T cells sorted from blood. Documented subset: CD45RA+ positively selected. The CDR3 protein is CASSREGAGQLFYEQYF. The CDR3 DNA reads TGTGCCAGCAGCCGAGAGGGGGCGGGACAACTGTTCTACGAGCAGTACTTC.